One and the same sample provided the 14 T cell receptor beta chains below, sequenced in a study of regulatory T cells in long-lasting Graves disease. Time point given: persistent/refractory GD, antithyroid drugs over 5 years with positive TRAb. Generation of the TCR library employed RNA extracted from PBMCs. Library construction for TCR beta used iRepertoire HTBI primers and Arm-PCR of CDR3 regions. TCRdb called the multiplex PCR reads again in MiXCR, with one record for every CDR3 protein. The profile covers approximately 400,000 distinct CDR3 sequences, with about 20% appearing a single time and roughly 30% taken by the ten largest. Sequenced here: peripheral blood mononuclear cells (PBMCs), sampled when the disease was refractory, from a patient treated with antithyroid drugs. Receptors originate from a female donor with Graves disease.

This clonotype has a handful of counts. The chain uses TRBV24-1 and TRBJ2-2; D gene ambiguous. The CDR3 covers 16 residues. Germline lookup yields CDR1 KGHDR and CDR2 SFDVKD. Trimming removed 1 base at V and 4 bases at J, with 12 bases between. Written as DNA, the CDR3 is TGTGCCACCAGTGATTTTTCCGGGTCGGGCACCGGGGAGCTGTTTTTT. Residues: CATSDFSGSGTGELFF.

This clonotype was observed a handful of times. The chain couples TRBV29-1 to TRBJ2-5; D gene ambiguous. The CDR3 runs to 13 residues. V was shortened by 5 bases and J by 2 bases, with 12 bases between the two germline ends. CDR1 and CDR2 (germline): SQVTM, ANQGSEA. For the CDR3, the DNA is TGCAGCGTTCCGATAACGGGTCAAGAGACCCAGTACTTC. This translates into CSVPITGQETQYF. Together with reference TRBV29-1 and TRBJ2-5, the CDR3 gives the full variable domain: SAVISQKPSRDICQRGTSLTIQCQVDSQVTMMFWYRQQPGQSLTLIATANQGSEATYESGFVIDKFPISRPNLTFSTLTVSNMSPEDSSIYLCSVPITGQETQYFGPGTRLLVL.

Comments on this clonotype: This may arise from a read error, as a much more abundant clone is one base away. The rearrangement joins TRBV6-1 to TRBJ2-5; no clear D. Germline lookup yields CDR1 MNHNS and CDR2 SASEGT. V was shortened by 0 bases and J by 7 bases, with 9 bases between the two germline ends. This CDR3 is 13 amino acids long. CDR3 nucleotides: TGTGCCAGCAGTGAAGCGGCGGCAGGGACCCAGTACTTC. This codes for CASSEAAAGTQYF.

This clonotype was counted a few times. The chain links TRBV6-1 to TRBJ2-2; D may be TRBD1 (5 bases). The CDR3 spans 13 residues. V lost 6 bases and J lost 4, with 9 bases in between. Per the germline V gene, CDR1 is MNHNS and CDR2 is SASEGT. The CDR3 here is CASRTQVTGELFF. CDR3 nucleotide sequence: TGTGCCAGCAGAACACAGGTCACCGGGGAGCTGTTTTTT.

Here the CDR3 DNA reads TGTGCCAGCAGCTTGGGAGCGGGGAATTCCTACAATGAGCAGTTCTTC. This encodes CASSLGAGNSYNEQFF. The chain uses TRBV5-5 and TRBJ2-1, with TRBD2 matching over 7 bases. Germline lookup yields CDR1 SGHKS and CDR2 YYEKEE (reference sequence). Germline trimming cut 0 bases from V and 1 base from J; bases unmatched to any gene: 4. The CDR3 contains 16 residues.

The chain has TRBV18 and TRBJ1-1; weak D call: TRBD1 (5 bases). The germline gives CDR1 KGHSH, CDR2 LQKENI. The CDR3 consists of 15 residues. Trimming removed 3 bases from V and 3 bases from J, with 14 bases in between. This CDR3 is CASSPRMTGDTEAFF. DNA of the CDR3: TGTGCCAGCTCACCTCGAATGACGGGGGACACTGAAGCTTTCTTT.

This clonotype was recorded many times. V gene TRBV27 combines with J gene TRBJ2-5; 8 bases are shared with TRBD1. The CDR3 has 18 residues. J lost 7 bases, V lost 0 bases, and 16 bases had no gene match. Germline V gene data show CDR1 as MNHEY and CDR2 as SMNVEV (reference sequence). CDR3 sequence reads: CASSLSGTGLSLGGTQYF. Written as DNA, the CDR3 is TGTGCCAGCAGTTTATCGGGGACAGGTTTATCCCTAGGTGGGACCCAGTACTTC.

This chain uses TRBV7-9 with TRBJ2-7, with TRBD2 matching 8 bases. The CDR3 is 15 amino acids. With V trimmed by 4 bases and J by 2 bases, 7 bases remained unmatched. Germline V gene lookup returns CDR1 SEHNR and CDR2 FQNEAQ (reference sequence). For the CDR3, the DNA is TGTGCCAGCAGCTACGAGCGGGGGTACACCTACGAGCAGTACTTC. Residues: CASSYERGYTYEQYF.

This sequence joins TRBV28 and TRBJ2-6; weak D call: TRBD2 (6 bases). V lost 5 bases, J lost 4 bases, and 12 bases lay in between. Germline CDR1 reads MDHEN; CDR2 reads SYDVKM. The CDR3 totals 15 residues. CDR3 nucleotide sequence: TGTGCCAGCAGTCCTCGGGACTTGGGGGCCAACGTCCTGACTTTC. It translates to CASSPRDLGANVLTF.

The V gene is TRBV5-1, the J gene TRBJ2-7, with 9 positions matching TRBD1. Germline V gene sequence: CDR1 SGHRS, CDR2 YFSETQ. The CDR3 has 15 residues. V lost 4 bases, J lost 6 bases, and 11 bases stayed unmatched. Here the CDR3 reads CASSGGDRVTSEQYF. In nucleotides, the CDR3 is TGCGCCAGCAGCGGCGGGGACAGGGTAACTTCCGAGCAGTACTTC.

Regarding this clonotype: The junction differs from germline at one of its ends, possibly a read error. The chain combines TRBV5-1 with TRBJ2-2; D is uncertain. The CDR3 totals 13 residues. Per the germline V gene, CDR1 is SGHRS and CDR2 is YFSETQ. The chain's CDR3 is CANSLVRTGELFF. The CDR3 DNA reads TGCGCCAACAGCTTGGTCCGGACCGGGGAGCTGTTTTTT.

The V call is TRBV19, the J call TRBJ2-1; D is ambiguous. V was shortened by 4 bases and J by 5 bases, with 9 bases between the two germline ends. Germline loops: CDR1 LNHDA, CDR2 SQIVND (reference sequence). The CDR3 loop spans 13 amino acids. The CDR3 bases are TGTGCCAGTAGTAAATATGCTGACAATGAGCAGTTCTTC. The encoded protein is CASSKYADNEQFF.

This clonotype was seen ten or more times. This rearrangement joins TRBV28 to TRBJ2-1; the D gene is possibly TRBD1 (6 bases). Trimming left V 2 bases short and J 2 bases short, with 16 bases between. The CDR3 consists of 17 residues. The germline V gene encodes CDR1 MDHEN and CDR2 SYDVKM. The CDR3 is CASSLRSWGPPYNEQFF. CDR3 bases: TGTGCCAGCAGTTTAAGGTCTTGGGGGCCCCCCTACAATGAGCAGTTCTTC.

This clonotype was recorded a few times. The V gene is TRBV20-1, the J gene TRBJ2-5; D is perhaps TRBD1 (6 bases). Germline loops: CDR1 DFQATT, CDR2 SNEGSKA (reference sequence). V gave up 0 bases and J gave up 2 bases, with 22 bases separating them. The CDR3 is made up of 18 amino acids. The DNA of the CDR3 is TGCAGTGCTAGAGATTCTGATATTAGTACAGGGCGACAAGAGACCCAGTACTTC. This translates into CSARDSDISTGRQETQYF.